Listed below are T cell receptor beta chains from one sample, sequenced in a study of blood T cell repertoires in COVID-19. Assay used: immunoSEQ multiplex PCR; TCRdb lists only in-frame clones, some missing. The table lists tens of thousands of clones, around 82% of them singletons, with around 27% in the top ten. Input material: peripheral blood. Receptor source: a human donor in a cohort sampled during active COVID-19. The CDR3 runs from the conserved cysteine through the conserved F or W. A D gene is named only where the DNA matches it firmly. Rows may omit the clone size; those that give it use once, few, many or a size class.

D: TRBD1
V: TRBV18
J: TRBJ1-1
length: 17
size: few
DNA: TGTGCCAGCTCACTAAAATTACTGGGACAGGTTAACACTGAAGCTTTCTTT
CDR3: CASSLKLLGQVNTEAFF

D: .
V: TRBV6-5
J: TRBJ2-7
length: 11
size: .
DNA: TGTGCCAGCGTTCGGGGTCCTGAGCAGTACTTC
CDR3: CASVRGPEQYF

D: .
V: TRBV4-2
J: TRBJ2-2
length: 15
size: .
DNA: TGTGCCAGCAGCCAAGAGGGGGCTGGGACCGGGGAGCTGTTTTTT
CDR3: CASSQEGAGTGELFF

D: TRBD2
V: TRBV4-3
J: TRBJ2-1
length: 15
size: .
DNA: TGCGCCAGCAGCCAATGGACTAGCGGTAACAATGAGCAGTTCTTC
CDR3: CASSQWTSGNNEQFF

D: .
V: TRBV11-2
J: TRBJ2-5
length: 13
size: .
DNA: TGTGCCAGCAGCTTAGTTGGGAGTGAGACCCAGTACTTC
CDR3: CASSLVGSETQYF

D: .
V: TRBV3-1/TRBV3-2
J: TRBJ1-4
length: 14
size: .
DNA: TGTGCCAGCAGCCGTGGGGGGGCGGTTGAAAAACTGTTTTTT
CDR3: CASSRGGAVEKLFF

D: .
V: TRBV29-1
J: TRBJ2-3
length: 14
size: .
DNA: TGCAGCGTTGAAGTCCACAGAAACACAGATACGCAGTATTTT
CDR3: CSVEVHRNTDTQYF

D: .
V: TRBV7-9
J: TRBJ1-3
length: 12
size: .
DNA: TGTGCCAGCAGCTTAGATCCCGGCACCATATATTTT
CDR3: CASSLDPGTIYF

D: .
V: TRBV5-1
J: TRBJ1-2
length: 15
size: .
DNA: TGCGCCAGCAGTTGGGATCCTGCAGGGGACTATGGCTACACCTTC
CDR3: CASSWDPAGDYGYTF

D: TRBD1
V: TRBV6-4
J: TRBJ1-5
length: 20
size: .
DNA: TGTGCCAGCAGTGACCTCGAGGGACAGGGATATGCTATTAGCAATCAGCCCCAGCATTTT
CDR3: CASSDLEGQGYAISNQPQHF

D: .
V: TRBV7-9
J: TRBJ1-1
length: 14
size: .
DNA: TGTGCCACCCTGCTTATGGGAGGGAACACTGAAGCTTTCTTT
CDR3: CATLLMGGNTEAFF

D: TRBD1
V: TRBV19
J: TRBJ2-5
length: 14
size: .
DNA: TGTGCCAGTAGTAGACAGGGGACCCAAGAGACCCAGTACTTC
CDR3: CASSRQGTQETQYF

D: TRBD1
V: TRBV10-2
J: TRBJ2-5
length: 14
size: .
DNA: TGCGCCAGCAGCCGGGACAGGGTAGGGGAGACCCAGTACTTC
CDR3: CASSRDRVGETQYF

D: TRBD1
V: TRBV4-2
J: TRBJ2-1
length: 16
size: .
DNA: TGTGCCAGCAGCCAGGCCGACAGGGTATCCTACAATGAGCAGTTCTTC
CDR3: CASSQADRVSYNEQFF

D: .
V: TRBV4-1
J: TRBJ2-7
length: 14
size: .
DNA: TGCGCCAGCAGCCAGTCTCCAGAAGCCTACGAGCAGTACTTC
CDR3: CASSQSPEAYEQYF

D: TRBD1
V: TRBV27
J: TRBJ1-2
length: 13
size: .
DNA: TGTGCCAGCAGTTTCCAGGACAGGGGCGTCTACACCTTC
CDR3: CASSFQDRGVYTF

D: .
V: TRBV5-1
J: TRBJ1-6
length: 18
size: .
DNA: TGCGCCAGCAGCCGGCGGGCACCTGATGGGTCCTATAATTCACCCCTCCACTTT
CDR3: CASSRRAPDGSYNSPLHF

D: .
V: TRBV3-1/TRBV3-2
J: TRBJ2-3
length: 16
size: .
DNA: TGTGCCAGCAGCCGTGGTAGCCCGCCTCATTCAGATACGCAGTATTTT
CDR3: CASSRGSPPHSDTQYF

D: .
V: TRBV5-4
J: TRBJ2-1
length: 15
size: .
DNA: TGTGCCAGCAGCTTAGCAGGGTCAAGGTACAATGAGCAGTTCTTC
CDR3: CASSLAGSRYNEQFF

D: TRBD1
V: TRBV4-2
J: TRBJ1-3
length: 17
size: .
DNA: TGTGCCAGCAGCCAAGAACATTGGGACAGCTCTGGAAACACCATATATTTT
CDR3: CASSQEHWDSSGNTIYF

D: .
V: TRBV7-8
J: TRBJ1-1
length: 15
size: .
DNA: TGTGCCAGCAGCTTATATGGAGGGAGGAACACTGAAGCTTTCTTT
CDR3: CASSLYGGRNTEAFF

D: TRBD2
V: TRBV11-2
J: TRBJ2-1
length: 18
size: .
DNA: TGTGCCAGCAGCTTAGTGTGGGCTAGCGGGGGGGCCGGTAATGAGCAGTTCTTC
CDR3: CASSLVWASGGAGNEQFF